This TCR beta chain was sequenced for a study of T cell changes during pregnancy in multiple sclerosis. J lost 4 bases, V lost 4 bases, and 5 bases had no gene match. In germline, CDR1 is SGHDN, CDR2 FVKESK. The CDR3 length is 14 residues. Only in-frame clones appear in the TCRdb table, and some are missing; sequencing was by immunoSEQ multiplex PCR. The sample yields about 70,000 clones, around 92% seen once. The sequencing here drew on CD8+ T cells from peripheral blood mononuclear cells, taken in the third trimester of pregnancy. This TCR was recovered from a female donor in good health, enrolled as a control in a pregnancy study. V gene TRBV14 combines with J gene TRBJ2-7; 9 nucleotides match TRBD1. CDR3 region: CASSPRQGGYEQYF. The DNA for the CDR3 is TGTGCCAGCAGCCCCCGACAGGGGGGGTACGAGCAGTACTTC.